This TCR beta chain was found in a study of cytomegalovirus exposure and HLA in healthy donors. Study results and limitations: Listed as cytomegalovirus-associated were 150 or so TCR beta chains.

13 Jbeta primers and 60 Vbeta primers were used for the PCR. Sequencing was performed with immunoSEQ multiplex PCR; in TCRdb, only in-frame clones are kept and a portion is missing. The sample records 240,000 or so clones, over 70% being singletons. Concerning this clone itself: What it recognizes is unknown.

This receptor was taken from an older woman in good health and CMV-seropositive. Material for sequencing was PBMCs.

The chain's CDR3 is CAWSITYEQYF. CDR3 in DNA: TGTGCCTGGAGTATTACCTACGAGCAGTACTTC. The chain carries TRBV30 and TRBJ2-7; no firm D call. V lost 2 bases, J lost 2 bases, and 4 bases lay in between. The CDR3 is 11 amino acids. Germline V gene sequence: CDR1 GTSNPN, CDR2 SVGIG (reference sequence).